These 26 T cell receptor beta chains were all obtained from the same sample, sequenced in a study of blood T cells in healthy people across ages (dated by TCRdb to the mid-2010s). Libraries came from 5' RACE. This sample was sequenced with an Illumina HiSeq 2500. A second PCR of about 7 to 12 cycles was run with a J-beta primer mix and a sample-barcoded 5' primer. TCRdb reprocessed the public reads (quality trimming at Q25 with fastp, clone calling with MiXCR) and kept in-frame beta chains. Identical CDR3 protein sequences are pooled into one entry, listed with their most common genes and DNA. The sample profile shows some 730,000 distinct CDR3 sequences; about 24% of them were found once. The ten largest clones represent 22% of the sample. Material: blood. Every receptor here comes from a man between 65 and 85 years old in good health.

The table lists this clonotype with a few counts. This chain joins TRBV30 and TRBJ1-5; D is perhaps TRBD1 (6 bases). There are 15 residues in the CDR3. Trimming stripped 3 bases from V and 4 bases from J, with 16 bases between. Germline V CDR1 and CDR2: GTSNPN, SVGIG (reference sequence). CDR3 bases: TGTGCCTGGAGCTTGAAGGGGGACAATAATCAGCCCCAGCATTTT. Protein sequence: CAWSLKGDNNQPQHF.

The chain recombines TRBV3-1 with TRBJ2-5; no definite D call. The J call may be in error: the DNA end matches TRBJ2-7 better. The CDR3 covers 12 residues. CDR1 is LGHDT and CDR2 is YNNKEL in the germline V gene (reference sequence). Here the CDR3 DNA reads TGTGCCAGCAGCCAAGATAGCCACGAGCAGTACGTC. Translated, it gives CASSQDSHEQYV.

CDR3 nucleotide sequence: TGTGCCAGTAGCCTCGACAGGAGTGTCGCTGAAGCTTTCTTT. It codes for CASSLDRSVAEAFF. The chain joins TRBV19 to TRBJ1-1; possibly TRBD1 for D (6 bases). In germline, CDR1 is LNHDA, CDR2 SQIVND (reference sequence). The CDR3 covers 14 residues. Trimming left V 6 bases short and J 6 bases short, with 17 bases between.

This clonotype was detected once. This sequence joins TRBV18 and TRBJ2-6; 10 bases align to TRBD1. Trimming cost V 4 bases and J 0 bases; bases outside gene matches: 6. Germline V gene data show CDR1 as KGHSH and CDR2 as LQKENI. This CDR3 is 18 amino acids long. The CDR3 reads CASSQTGGASSGANVLTF. The DNA for the CDR3 is TGTGCCAGCTCACAGACAGGGGGCGCAAGCTCTGGGGCCAACGTCCTGACTTTC. The variable domain in full, completed from reference TRBV18 and TRBJ2-6, reads NAGVMQNPRHLVRRRGQEARLRCSPMKGHSHVYWYRQLPEEGLKFMVYLQKENIIDESGMPKERFSAEFPKEGPSILRIQQVVRGDSAAYFCASSQTGGASSGANVLTFGAGSRLTVL.

The chain uses TRBV6-5 and TRBJ2-1, with a weak D call TRBD2 (5 bases). The CDR3 spans 16 residues. Germline CDR1 MNHEY, CDR2 SVGAGI. Trimming shortened V by 1 base and J by 0 bases, and 10 bases separated the two germline ends. The CDR3 sequence: CASSYFLGSSYNEQFF. CDR3 nucleotide sequence: TGTGCCAGCAGTTACTTTCTGGGGAGCTCCTACAATGAGCAGTTCTTC.

This clonotype showed up many times. The chain combines TRBV5-1 with TRBJ2-1; D may match TRBD1 or TRBD2 (6 bases each). The CDR3 covers 16 residues. The germline gives CDR1 SGHRS, CDR2 YFSETQ. The V and J ends lost 1 base and 1 base respectively, with 12 bases between them. Written as DNA, the CDR3 is TGCGCCAGCAGCTTGACCGGAGGGGGGTCCTACAATGAGCAGTTCTTC. It codes for CASSLTGGGSYNEQFF.

This clonotype was seen just once. In nucleotides, the CDR3 is TGTGCCAGCAGCCAAGGAGCGGCCAGTGAGCAGTTCTTC. Its translation: CASSQGAASEQFF. The V call is TRBV7-9, the J call TRBJ2-1, with D possibly being TRBD2 (5 bases). V was clipped by 5 bases and J by 9 bases, with 14 bases between them. Germline V lookup: CDR1 SEHNR, CDR2 FQNEAQ (reference sequence). The CDR3 has 13 residues. The full variable domain, rest sourced from reference TRBV7-9 and TRBJ2-1, is DTGVSQNPRHKITKRGQNVTFRCDPISEHNRLYWYRQTLGQGPEFLTYFQNEAQLEKSRLLSDRFSAERPKGSFSTLEIQRTEQGDSAMYLCASSQGAASEQFFGPGTRLTVL.

The J gene is TRBJ2-3, the V gene TRBV29-1, with D possibly TRBD2 on 6 matching bases. This CDR3 is built from 13 residues. From germline, CDR1 is SQVTM and CDR2 ANQGSEA. Trimming pared 4 bases from V and 1 base from J, leaving 9 bases between. CDR3 nucleotide sequence: TGCAGCGTTGCGGTAGCGGGCACAGATACGCAGTATTTT. This codes for CSVAVAGTDTQYF.

This clonotype was counted at least ten times. The chain has TRBV15 and TRBJ1-4; D is unclear. The CDR3 is 13 residues long. Trimming left V 1 base short and J 3 bases short, with 3 bases between. Germline loops: CDR1 LNHNV, CDR2 YYDKDF (reference sequence). The CDR3 coding sequence is TGTGCCACCAGCAGAGGACCTAATGAAAAACTGTTTTTT. It specifies CATSRGPNEKLFF.

This clonotype was observed a single time. The chain joins TRBV6-2 or TRBV6-3 to TRBJ2-5; 7 bases are a match to TRBD1. In germline, CDR1 is MNHEY, CDR2 SVGEGT. V shed 5 bases and J 4 bases; nucleotides not matched to a gene: 7. The CDR3 loop spans 14 amino acids. Written as DNA, the CDR3 is TGTGCCAGCAGTCCTACAGGGGAGCGAGAGACCCAGTACTTC. Translated: CASSPTGERETQYF.

The V and J genes are TRBV7-2 and TRBJ2-3, with D tentatively TRBD2 (5 bases). This CDR3 is built from 16 residues. With 5 bases removed from V and 1 base from J, the gap between germline ends came to 16 bases. Looked up from germline, CDR1 is SGHTA and CDR2 is FQGNSA. In DNA, the CDR3 is TGTGCCAGCAGCCAGAATGGACTGTATGGCACAGATACGCAGTATTTT. Residues: CASSQNGLYGTDTQYF.

The V gene is TRBV7-9, the J gene TRBJ2-7, with TRBD1 matching over 8 bases. CDR1 and CDR2 (germline): SEHNR, FQNEAQ (reference sequence). The CDR3 spans 14 residues. V was clipped by 5 bases and J by 7 bases; unmatched bases: 10. In nucleotides, the CDR3 is TGTGCCAGCAGCGGATGGACAGGGATGATGGAGCAGTACTTC. It encodes CASSGWTGMMEQYF.

The rearrangement uses TRBV6-1 and TRBJ1-1; a possible D gene is TRBD1 (5 bases). The V and J ends lost 1 base and 4 bases respectively, with 19 bases between them. This CDR3 contains 17 residues. The germline V gene has CDR1 MNHNS and CDR2 SASEGT. The CDR3: CASSEDVSGRGGTEAFF. The CDR3 region has the DNA TGTGCCAGCAGTGAAGATGTTTCGGGGCGGGGAGGCACTGAAGCTTTCTTT.

V gene TRBV7-9 combines with J gene TRBJ1-2; possible D gene TRBD1, 5 bases. The germline V gene encodes CDR1 SEHNR and CDR2 FQNEAQ (reference sequence). Trimming stripped 1 base from V and 6 bases from J, with 12 bases between. CDR3 length: 14 amino acids. This CDR3 is CASSLDKGFDGYTF. DNA of the CDR3: TGTGCCAGCAGCTTAGACAAGGGGTTTGATGGCTACACCTTC.

This clonotype was observed a few times. The chain combines TRBV20-1 with TRBJ1-2, with D perhaps TRBD1 (6 bases). Germline values: CDR1 DFQATT, CDR2 SNEGSKA (reference sequence). The length of the CDR3 is 12 residues. The V and J ends lost 3 bases and 6 bases respectively, with 11 bases between them. CDR3 region: CSASIGGDGYTF. The CDR3 region has the DNA TGCAGTGCTAGTATCGGGGGCGATGGCTACACCTTC.

This clonotype has just a few counts. The chain is built from TRBV10-2 and TRBJ1-4; the match to TRBD1 covers 8 bases. CDR1 is WSHSY and CDR2 is SAAADI in the germline V gene. Trimming took 7 bases from V and 5 from J; bases not matched to a gene: 9. The CDR3 has 15 amino acids. The CDR3 here is CASKQTGGLNEKLFF. CDR3 DNA: TGCGCCAGCAAACAAACAGGGGGGTTAAATGAAAAACTGTTTTTT.

This clonotype was picked up a small number of times. This sequence joins TRBV12-3 or TRBV12-4 and TRBJ2-5; 9 bases line up with TRBD1. The end of the DNA is better explained by TRBJ2-7, so the J call may be wrong. There are 16 residues in the CDR3. CDR3 protein: CASSLEGTGGGYEQYV. In nucleotides, the CDR3 is TGTGCCAGCAGTTTAGAGGGAACAGGGGGCGGTTACGAGCAGTACGTC.

This clonotype showed up just a few times. This rearrangement joins TRBV20-1 to TRBJ1-2; tentative D call: TRBD1 (5 bases). The CDR3 extends over 13 amino acids. The V gene's germline CDR1 is DFQATT and CDR2 SNEGSKA (reference sequence). V gave up 5 bases and J gave up 4 bases, with 14 bases separating them. The CDR3 DNA reads as TGCAGTGCTGAGAAGGACGGGACCTATGGCTACACCTTC. It is translated as CSAEKDGTYGYTF.

This clonotype was seen more than once but under ten times. The chain couples TRBV6-2 or TRBV6-3 to TRBJ2-5; the D is unclear. Germline lookup yields CDR1 MNHEY and CDR2 SVGEGT. The CDR3 consists of 14 residues. Trimming left V 9 bases short and J 1 base short, with 15 bases between. CDR3 loop: CARIQGGPQETQYF. CDR3 coding DNA: TGTGCCAGGATTCAAGGCGGACCCCAAGAGACCCAGTACTTC.

The rearrangement joins TRBV29-1 to TRBJ2-1; weak D call: TRBD1 (6 bases). CDR3 size: 13 residues. V was pared by 2 bases and J by 10 bases, with 15 bases between. CDR1 is SQVTM and CDR2 is ANQGSEA in the germline V gene. The CDR3 DNA reads as TGCAGCGTTGAAAAGGCAGGGGCCGGGGAGCAGTTCTTC. Its translation: CSVEKAGAGEQFF.

V is TRBV10-3 and J is TRBJ1-4; TRBD1 aligns across 11 bases. Unmatched junction bases numbered 5, after V lost 10 bases and J lost 7 bases. The CDR3 consists of 13 residues. Germline CDR1 and CDR2: ENHRY and SYGVKD. The DNA for the CDR3 is TGTGCCACCGGACAGGGGGCGAGTGAAAAACTGTTTTTT. Protein: CATGQGASEKLFF.

This clonotype was observed a few times. This CDR3 is missing its conserved last phenylalanine or tryptophan, likely due to a read error. The chain links TRBV4-2 to TRBJ2-3; D call uncertain. There are 16 residues in the CDR3. Germline V lookup: CDR1 LGHNA, CDR2 YNFKEQ. Trimming stripped 0 bases from V and 2 bases from J, with 12 bases between. CDR3 protein: CASSQDPAGNTDTQYL. The CDR3 DNA follows: TGTGCCAGCAGCCAAGATCCCGCAGGAAACACAGATACGCAGTATCTT.

This clonotype came up many times. V usage is TRBV6-6 and J usage is TRBJ2-5; no reliable D call. Germline V gene sequence: CDR1 MNHNY, CDR2 SVGAGI (reference sequence). The germline V and J ends were trimmed by 7 bases and 5 bases, with 14 bases remaining between them. The CDR3 loop spans 13 amino acids. The CDR3 spells CASTNSLVETQYF. CDR3 bases: TGTGCCAGCACCAACTCCTTGGTTGAGACCCAGTACTTC.

This clonotype has just a few counts. This chain connects TRBV28 to TRBJ2-1, with D possibly matching TRBD2 (6 bases). With 7 bases removed from V and 9 bases from J, the gap between germline ends came to 16 bases. This CDR3 has 13 amino acids. CDR1 MDHEN and CDR2 SYDVKM come from the germline V gene. The CDR3 sequence is CASTPGARGEQFF. In nucleotides, the CDR3 is TGTGCCAGCACACCGGGAGCGCGGGGTGAGCAGTTCTTC.

As concerns this clonotype: A read error may produce the germline difference seen at one junction end. V usage is TRBV2 and J usage is TRBJ1-1; perhaps TRBD1 as D (5 bases). This CDR3 spans 13 amino acids. Germline CDR1 SNHLY, CDR2 FYNNEI. The CDR3 DNA sequence: TGTGCCAGCAGGCCGACATTGGGGACTGCAGCTTTCTTT. Translating it yields CASRPTLGTAAFF.

This chain links TRBV6-2 or TRBV6-3 with TRBJ2-7, with a tentative D call TRBD2 (7 bases). CDR1 is MNHEY, CDR2 SVGEGT, per germline. This CDR3 has 12 residues. Trimming shortened V by 8 bases and J by 2 bases, and 10 bases separated the two germline ends. CDR3 coding DNA: TGTGCCAGCGCGGGGGCCGCCTACGAGCAGTACTTC. Amino acids: CASAGAAYEQYF.